Listed below are T cell receptor beta chains from one sample, sequenced in a study of control samples from healthy donors and cancer patients. The repertoire was sequenced with immunoSEQ multiplex PCR; TCRdb's copy has only in-frame clones and lacks some. In the table there are about 120,000 clones, around nine tenths of which are singletons. Source material: blood. All receptors derive from a man between 18 and 29 years old in good health. The CDR3 runs from the conserved cysteine through the conserved F or W. D genes are given only for firm matches. Not all rows give a size; the values are once, few, many and, for expanded clones, a class.

clone_size d_call j_call v_call cdr3_nt cdr3_aa
. . TRBJ2-5 TRBV7-9 TGTGCCAGCAGCTTATTCGCGGACCAAGAGACCCAGTACTTC CASSLFADQETQYF
. . TRBJ2-6 TRBV5-6 TGTGCCAGCAGCTTAGGAAGCTCTGGGGCCAACGTCCTGACTTTC CASSLGSSGANVLTF
. . TRBJ2-3 TRBV9 TGTGCCAGCAGCGTATCCGGCACAGATACGCAGTATTTT CASSVSGTDTQYF
. . TRBJ2-1 TRBV19 TGTGCCAGTAGGGGAACAGGTACTTCCTACAATGAGCAGTTCTTC CASRGTGTSYNEQFF
. . TRBJ2-7 TRBV11-3 TGTGCCAGCAGCTTAGAAGCCCGGACCAACGAGCAGTACTTC CASSLEARTNEQYF
. TRBD1 TRBJ2-7 TRBV5-6 TGTGCCAGCAGCCTATGGACAGGGTCCTACGAGCAGTACTTC CASSLWTGSYEQYF
once . TRBJ1-1 TRBV14 TGTGCCAGCAGCCAAGAGTCCAGGGACACTGAAGCTTTCTTT CASSQESRDTEAFF
. . TRBJ2-7 TRBV6-5 TGTGCCAGCAGCCGCATCCTACAGGGTAGTAGCGAGCAGTACTTC CASSRILQGSSEQYF
. . TRBJ1-1 TRBV9 TGTGCCAGCAGCGTAGCCGGGAGAGCTGAAGCTTTCTTT CASSVAGRAEAFF
. TRBD1 TRBJ1-4 TRBV5-1 TGCGCCAGCAGCAGGGGACAGGGCCCTGACGAAAAACTGTTTTTT CASSRGQGPDEKLFF
. TRBD1 TRBJ2-5 TRBV9 TGTGCCAGCAGCTCATCCCTGGGACAGGGGGAAGAGACCCAGTACTTC CASSSSLGQGEETQYF
. TRBD1 TRBJ1-6 TRBV10-1 TGCGCCAGCAGTCCCGGGGGACAGGGAAATTCACCCCTCCACTTT CASSPGGQGNSPLHF
. . TRBJ2-3 TRBV7-9 TGTGCCAGCAGTTCCCGGGGGGCGACAGATACGCAGTATTTT CASSSRGATDTQYF
. . TRBJ1-2 TRBV6-6 TGTGCCAGCAGTTACTCGAGGGGGGGCGCGGACTATGGCTACACCTTC CASSYSRGGADYGYTF
. TRBD2 TRBJ2-7 TRBV11-1 TGTGCCAGCAGCCCTCGAGGGAGGGGTCGGGGCGAGCAGTACTTC CASSPRGRGRGEQYF
. TRBD1 TRBJ1-2 TRBV6-5 TGTGCCAGCAGCCCAACCCCGACAGGGGCCTATGGCTACACCTTC CASSPTPTGAYGYTF
. TRBD1 TRBJ1-4 TRBV2 TGTGCCACCAGACAGGGGGCGAGTGAAAAACTGTTTTTT CATRQGASEKLFF
. . TRBJ1-2 TRBV7-9 TGTGCCAGCAGCTACAACTCGGACGGCTACACCTTC CASSYNSDGYTF
. . TRBJ1-1 TRBV5-1 TGCGCCAGCAGCCTGGGGAGAGCGGACACTGAAGCTTTCTTT CASSLGRADTEAFF
. . TRBJ1-4 TRBV5-1 TGCGCCAGCAGCTCGAACGGCAGGGGAAACGAAAAACTGTTTTTT CASSSNGRGNEKLFF
once TRBD1 TRBJ2-3 TRBV5-4 TGTGCCAGCAGCCGGACAGGGGGCACAGATACGCAGTATTTT CASSRTGGTDTQYF
. . TRBJ1-1 TRBV5-1 TGCGCCAGCAGCCCCATGGCAGCCAACACTGAAGCTTTCTTT CASSPMAANTEAFF
once TRBD1 TRBJ1-1 TRBV3-1/TRBV3-2 TGTGCCAGCAGCCAGCGGGACAGGGCAACCGAAGCTTTCTTT CASSQRDRATEAFF
. TRBD2 TRBJ2-2 TRBV4-1 TGCGCCAGCAGGAAAACCCCCGGACTAGCGTTCGGGGAGCTGTTTTTT CASRKTPGLAFGELFF
. . TRBJ2-7 TRBV7-9 TGTGCCAGCAGCTTTCAGGGAAACGAGCAGTACTTC CASSFQGNEQYF
. . TRBJ1-1 TRBV5-6 TGTGCCAGCAGCCCGGGACCGTTGAACACTGAAGCTTTCTTT CASSPGPLNTEAFF
. . TRBJ2-7 TRBV9 TGTGCCAGCAGCGTTTTACAGGGCGGCGAGCAGTACTTC CASSVLQGGEQYF
. . TRBJ1-2 TRBV5-1 TGCGCCAGCAGCTTGGTGGGGTTGGATGGCTACACCTTC CASSLVGLDGYTF
. . TRBJ1-2 TRBV6-5 TGTGCCAGCAGTTACTCTATCGGTCACACTGTCTATGGCTACACCTTC CASSYSIGHTVYGYTF
once . TRBJ1-5 TRBV28 TGTGCCAGCAGTTGGGGTAGCAATCAGCCCCAGCATTTT CASSWGSNQPQHF
. . TRBJ1-2 TRBV20-1 TGCAGTGCTACTGACACCTATGGCTACACCTTC CSATDTYGYTF
. . TRBJ2-7 TRBV7-9 TGTGCCAGCAGCTTGGGGACCTACGAGCAGTACTTC CASSLGTYEQYF
. . TRBJ2-7 TRBV4-1 TGCGCCAGCAGCCAGGCAGGGAGCTCCCTCTACGAGCAGTACTTC CASSQAGSSLYEQYF
. . TRBJ2-3 TRBV5-4 TGTGCCAGCAGCTTGGTTCTTGGGGGGGATACGCAGTATTTT CASSLVLGGDTQYF
. TRBD2 TRBJ2-5 TRBV6-5 TGTGCCAGTTCGACTAGCGGGGGGGTCCAAGAGACCCAGTACTTC CASSTSGGVQETQYF
. . TRBJ1-3 TRBV9 TGTGCCAGCAGCATTGTGGGGGAGAGCTCTGGAAACACCATATATTTT CASSIVGESSGNTIYF
. . TRBJ2-3 TRBV5-1 TGCGCCAGCAGCCCGACGGGGAGGGGGGTAGGCACAGATACGCAGTATTTT CASSPTGRGVGTDTQYF
. . TRBJ2-7 TRBV10-3 TGTGCCATCAGTGACCCCGGAGACTACGAGCAGTACTTC CAISDPGDYEQYF
. . TRBJ2-5 TRBV12-3/TRBV12-4 TGTGCCAGCAGTCCCTTGGCGGAGACCCAGTACTTC CASSPLAETQYF
. . TRBJ2-5 TRBV2 TGTGCCAGCAGAGGACTCCCCCAGTACTTC CASRGLPQYF